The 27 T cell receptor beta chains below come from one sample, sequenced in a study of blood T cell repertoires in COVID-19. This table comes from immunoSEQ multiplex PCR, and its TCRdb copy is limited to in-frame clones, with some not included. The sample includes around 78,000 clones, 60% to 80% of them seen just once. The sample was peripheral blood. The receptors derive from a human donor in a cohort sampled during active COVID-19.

CDR3 sequence: CASIQGQGSGQYF. CDR3 in DNA: TGTGCCAGCATCCAAGGGCAGGGGAGCGGGCAGTACTTC. The chain employs TRBV28 and TRBJ2-7; perhaps TRBD1 as D (6 bases). The CDR3 sequence is 13 residues long. Germline V CDR1 and CDR2: MDHEN, SYDVKM. Trimming took 7 bases from V and 9 from J, leaving 19 bases between them.

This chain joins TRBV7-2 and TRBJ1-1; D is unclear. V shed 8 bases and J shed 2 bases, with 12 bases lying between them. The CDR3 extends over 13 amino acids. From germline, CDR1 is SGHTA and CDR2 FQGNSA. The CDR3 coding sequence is TGTGCCAGCGCAAAATCTAGAAACACTGAAGCTTTCTTT. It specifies CASAKSRNTEAFF.

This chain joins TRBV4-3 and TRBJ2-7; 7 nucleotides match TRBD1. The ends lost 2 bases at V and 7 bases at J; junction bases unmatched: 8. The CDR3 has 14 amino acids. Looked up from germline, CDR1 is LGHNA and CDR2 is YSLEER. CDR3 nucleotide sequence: TGCGCCAGCAGCCAAACAGGGGTGTCGGGTGAGCAGTACTTC. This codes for CASSQTGVSGEQYF.

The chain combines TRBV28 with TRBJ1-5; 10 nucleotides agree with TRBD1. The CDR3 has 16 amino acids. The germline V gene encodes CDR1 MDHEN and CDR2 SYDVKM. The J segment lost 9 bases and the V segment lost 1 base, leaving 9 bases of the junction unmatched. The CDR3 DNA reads TGTGCCAGCAGTTTATCATCCGGGACAGGGGAAGGGCCCCAGCATTTT. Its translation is CASSLSSGTGEGPQHF.

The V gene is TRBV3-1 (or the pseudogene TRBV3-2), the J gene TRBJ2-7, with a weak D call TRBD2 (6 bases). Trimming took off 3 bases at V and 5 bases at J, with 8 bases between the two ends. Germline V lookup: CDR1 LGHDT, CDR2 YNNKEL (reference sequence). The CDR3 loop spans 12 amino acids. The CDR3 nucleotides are TGTGCCAGCAGCCAGGGAGGTCACGAGCAGTACTTC. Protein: CASSQGGHEQYF.

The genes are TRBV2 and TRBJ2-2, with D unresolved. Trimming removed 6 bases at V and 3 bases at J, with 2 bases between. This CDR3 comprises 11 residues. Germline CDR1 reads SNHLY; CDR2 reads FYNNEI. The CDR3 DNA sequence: TGTGCCAGCAGCTACACCGGGGAGCTGTTTTTT. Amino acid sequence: CASSYTGELFF.

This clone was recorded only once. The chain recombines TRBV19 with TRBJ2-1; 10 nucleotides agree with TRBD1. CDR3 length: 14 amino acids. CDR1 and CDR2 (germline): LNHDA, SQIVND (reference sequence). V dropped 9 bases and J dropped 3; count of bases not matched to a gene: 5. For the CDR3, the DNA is TGTGCCAGCTCGACAGGGGGCGACTACAATGAGCAGTTCTTC. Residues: CASSTGGDYNEQFF.

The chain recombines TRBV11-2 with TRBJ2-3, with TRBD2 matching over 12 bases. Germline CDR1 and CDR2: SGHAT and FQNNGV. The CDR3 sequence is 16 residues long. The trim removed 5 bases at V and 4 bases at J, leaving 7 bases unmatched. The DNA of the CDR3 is TGTGCCAGCAGCCTCGGACTAGCGGGGTACTCAGATACGCAGTATTTT. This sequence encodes CASSLGLAGYSDTQYF.

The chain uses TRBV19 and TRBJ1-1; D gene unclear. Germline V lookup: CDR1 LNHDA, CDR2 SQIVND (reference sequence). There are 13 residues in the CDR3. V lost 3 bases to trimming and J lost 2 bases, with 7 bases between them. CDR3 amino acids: CASSIAHNTEAFF. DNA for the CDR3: TGTGCCAGTAGTATCGCGCATAACACTGAAGCTTTCTTT. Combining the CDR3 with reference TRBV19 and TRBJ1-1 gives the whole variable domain DGGITQSPKYLFRKEGQNVTLSCEQNLNHDAMYWYRQDPGQGLRLIYYSQIVNDFQKGDIAEGYSVSREKKESFPLTVTSAQKNPTAFYLCASSIAHNTEAFFGQGTRLTVV.

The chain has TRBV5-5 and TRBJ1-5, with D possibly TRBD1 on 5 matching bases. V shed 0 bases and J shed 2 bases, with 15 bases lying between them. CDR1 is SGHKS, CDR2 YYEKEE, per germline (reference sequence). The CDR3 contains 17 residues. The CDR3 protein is CASSLAVTDLRNQPQHF. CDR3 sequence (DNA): TGTGCCAGCAGCTTGGCAGTGACAGACCTCCGCAATCAGCCCCAGCATTTT.

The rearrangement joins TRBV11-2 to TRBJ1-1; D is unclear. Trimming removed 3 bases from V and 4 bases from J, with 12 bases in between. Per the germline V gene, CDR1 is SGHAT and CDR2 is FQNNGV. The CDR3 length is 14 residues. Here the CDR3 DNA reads TGTGCCAGCAGCTTTGAGGGTTCCGTCACTGAAGCTTTCTTT. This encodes CASSFEGSVTEAFF.

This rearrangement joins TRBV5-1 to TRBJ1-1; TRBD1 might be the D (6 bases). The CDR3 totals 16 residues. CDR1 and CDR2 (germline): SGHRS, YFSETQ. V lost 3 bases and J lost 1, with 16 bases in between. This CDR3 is CASSWGWGQGNTEAFF. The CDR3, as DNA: TGCGCCAGCAGCTGGGGATGGGGGCAAGGGAACACTGAAGCTTTCTTT.

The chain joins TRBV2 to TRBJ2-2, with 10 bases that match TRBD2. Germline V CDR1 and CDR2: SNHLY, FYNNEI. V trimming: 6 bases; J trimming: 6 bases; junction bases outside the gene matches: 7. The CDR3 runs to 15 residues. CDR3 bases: TGTGCCAGCAGATCACAGCGGGGGGGCTCCGGGGAGCTGTTTTTT. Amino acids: CASRSQRGGSGELFF. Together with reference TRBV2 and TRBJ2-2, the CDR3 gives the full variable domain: EPEVTQTPSHQVTQMGQEVILRCVPISNHLYFYWYRQILGQKVEFLVSFYNNEISEKSEIFDDQFSVERPDGSNFTLKIRSTKLEDSAMYFCASRSQRGGSGELFFGEGSRLTVL.

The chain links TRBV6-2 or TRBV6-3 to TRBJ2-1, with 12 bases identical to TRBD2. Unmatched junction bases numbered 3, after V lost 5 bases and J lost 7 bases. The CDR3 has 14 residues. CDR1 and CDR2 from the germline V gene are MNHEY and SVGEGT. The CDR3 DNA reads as TGTGCCAGCAGTAAAACTAGCGGGGGGAATGAGCAGTTCTTC. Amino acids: CASSKTSGGNEQFF.

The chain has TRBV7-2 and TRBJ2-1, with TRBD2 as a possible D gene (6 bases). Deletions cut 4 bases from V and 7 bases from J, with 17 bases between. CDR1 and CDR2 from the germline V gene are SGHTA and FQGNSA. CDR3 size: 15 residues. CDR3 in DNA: TGTGCCAGCAGCTGGCGGGACTTCCGGGGGAATGAGCAGTTCTTC. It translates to CASSWRDFRGNEQFF.

The CDR3 sequence is CASSVGPNQETQYF. The CDR3 DNA reads TGTGCCAGCAGCGTAGGTCCAAACCAAGAGACCCAGTACTTC. The chain links TRBV9 to TRBJ2-5; D gene unclear. Germline V lookup: CDR1 SGDLS, CDR2 YYNGEE. The CDR3 contains 14 residues. V lost 0 bases to trimming and J lost 0 bases, with 6 bases between them.

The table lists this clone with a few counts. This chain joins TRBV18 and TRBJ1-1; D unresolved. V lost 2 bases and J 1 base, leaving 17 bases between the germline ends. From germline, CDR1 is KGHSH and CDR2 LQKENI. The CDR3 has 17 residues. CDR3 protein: CASSPFRVGRGNTEAFF. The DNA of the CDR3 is TGTGCCAGCTCACCATTTCGGGTGGGCCGGGGGAACACTGAAGCTTTCTTT.

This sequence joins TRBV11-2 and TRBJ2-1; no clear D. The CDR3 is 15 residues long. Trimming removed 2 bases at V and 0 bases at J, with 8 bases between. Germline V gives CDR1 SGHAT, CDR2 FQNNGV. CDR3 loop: CASSLKSVSYNEQFF. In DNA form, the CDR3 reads TGTGCCAGCAGCTTAAAGTCAGTCTCCTACAATGAGCAGTTCTTC.

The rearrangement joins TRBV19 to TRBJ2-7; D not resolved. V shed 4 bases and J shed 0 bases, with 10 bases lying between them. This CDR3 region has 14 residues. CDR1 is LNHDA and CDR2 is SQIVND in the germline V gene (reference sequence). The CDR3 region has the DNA TGTGCCAGTAGTACTAGGAAGAGCTCCTACGAGCAGTACTTC. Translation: CASSTRKSSYEQYF. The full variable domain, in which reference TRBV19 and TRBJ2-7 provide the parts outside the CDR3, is DGGITQSPKYLFRKEGQNVTLSCEQNLNHDAMYWYRQDPGQGLRLIYYSQIVNDFQKGDIAEGYSVSREKKESFPLTVTSAQKNPTAFYLCASSTRKSSYEQYFGPGTRLTVT.

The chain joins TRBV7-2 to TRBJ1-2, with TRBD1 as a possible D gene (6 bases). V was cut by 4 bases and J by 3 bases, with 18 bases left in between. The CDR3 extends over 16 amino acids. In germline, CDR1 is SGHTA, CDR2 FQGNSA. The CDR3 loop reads CASSSSFGQSYYGYTF. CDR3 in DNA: TGTGCCAGCAGCTCTAGCTTTGGACAGTCATACTATGGCTACACCTTC.

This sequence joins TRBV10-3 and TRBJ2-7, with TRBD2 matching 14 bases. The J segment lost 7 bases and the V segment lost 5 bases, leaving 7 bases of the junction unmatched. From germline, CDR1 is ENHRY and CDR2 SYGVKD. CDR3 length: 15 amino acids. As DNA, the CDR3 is TGTGCCATCAGTCCGGGACTAGCGGGGGCAGGGGAGCAGTACTTC. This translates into CAISPGLAGAGEQYF.

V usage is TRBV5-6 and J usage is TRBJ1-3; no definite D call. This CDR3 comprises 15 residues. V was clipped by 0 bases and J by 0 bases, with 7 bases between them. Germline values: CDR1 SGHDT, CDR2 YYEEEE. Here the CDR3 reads CASSLGLFSGNTIYF. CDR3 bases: TGTGCCAGCAGCTTGGGGCTGTTCTCTGGAAACACCATATATTTT.

CDR3: CASSQAPGQLTEAFF. As DNA, the CDR3 is TGCGCCAGCAGCCAGGCCCCGGGACAGCTCACTGAAGCTTTCTTT. V usage is TRBV4-1 and J usage is TRBJ1-1; 7 bases align to TRBD1. This CDR3 has 15 residues. Germline V gene data show CDR1 as MGHRA and CDR2 as YSYEKL. V trimming: 3 bases; J trimming: 4 bases; junction bases outside the gene matches: 8.

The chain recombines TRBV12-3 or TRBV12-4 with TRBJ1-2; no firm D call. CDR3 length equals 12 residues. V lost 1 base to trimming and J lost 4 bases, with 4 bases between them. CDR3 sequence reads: CASSLDSYGYTF. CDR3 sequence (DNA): TGTGCCAGCAGTTTAGACAGCTATGGCTACACCTTC.

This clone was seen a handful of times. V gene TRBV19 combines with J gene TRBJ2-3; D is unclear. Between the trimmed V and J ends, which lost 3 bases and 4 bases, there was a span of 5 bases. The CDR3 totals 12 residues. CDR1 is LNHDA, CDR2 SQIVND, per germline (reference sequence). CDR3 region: CASSISADTQYF. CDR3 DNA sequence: TGTGCCAGTAGTATTTCAGCAGATACGCAGTATTTT.

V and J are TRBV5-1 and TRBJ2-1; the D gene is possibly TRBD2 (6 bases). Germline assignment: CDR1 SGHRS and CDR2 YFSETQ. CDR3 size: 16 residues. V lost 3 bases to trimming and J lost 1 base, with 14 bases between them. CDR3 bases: TGCGCCAGCAGCTCAACCGGGACTGGGTCCTACAATGAGCAGTTCTTC. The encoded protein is CASSSTGTGSYNEQFF.

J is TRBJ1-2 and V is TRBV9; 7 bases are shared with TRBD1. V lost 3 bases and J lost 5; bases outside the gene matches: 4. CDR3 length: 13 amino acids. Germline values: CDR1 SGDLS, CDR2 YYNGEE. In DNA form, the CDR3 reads TGTGCCAGCAGCGCCAGGGGGTGGTATGGCTACACCTTC. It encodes CASSARGWYGYTF.